What follows are 15 T cell receptor beta chains derived from one specimen sequenced in a study of response to subunit inactivated influenza vaccine. TCRdb re-derived calls from the RT-PCR reads in MiXCR, one entry per CDR3 protein. The profile shows around 790,000 distinct CDR3 sequences, around 20% of them singletons. This specimen was PBMCs from blood, taken roughly 5 days after vaccination. Receptors were obtained from a man between 45 and 60 years old who received an inactivated influenza vaccine.

This chain uses TRBV18 with TRBJ2-3, with D hard to call. The germline CDR1 and CDR2 sequences are KGHSH and LQKENI. The CDR3 runs to 15 residues. Trimming took off 8 bases at V and 2 bases at J, with 17 bases between the two ends. CDR3: CASNPVGTPTDTQYF. The CDR3 coding sequence is TGTGCCAGCAACCCGGTGGGAACCCCCACAGATACGCAGTATTTT.

The gene calls are TRBV5-1 and TRBJ2-1; 9 bases are a match to TRBD2. V lost 1 base to trimming and J lost 7 bases; unmatched junction nucleotides: 9. This CDR3 comprises 16 residues. The germline V gene has CDR1 SGHRS and CDR2 YFSETQ. Here the CDR3 DNA reads TGCGCCAGCAGCTTGATTGTCGCGGGGGGGTCGAATGAGCAGTTCTTC. Its protein is CASSLIVAGGSNEQFF.

This clonotype was observed a handful of times. The rearrangement joins TRBV29-1 to TRBJ2-1, with 8 bases aligning to TRBD2. CDR3 length: 16 residues. V trimming: 1 base; J trimming: 3 bases; junction bases outside the gene matches: 8. CDR1 is SQVTM, CDR2 ANQGSEA, per germline. DNA for the CDR3: TGCAGCGTTGAAGGGTTCCTAGCGGGCTTCTACAATGAGCAGTTCTTC. It codes for CSVEGFLAGFYNEQFF.

V gene TRBV11-2 combines with J gene TRBJ2-7; no reliable D call. CDR1 SGHAT and CDR2 FQNNGV come from the germline V gene. The CDR3 runs to 16 residues. The V and J ends lost 0 bases and 0 bases respectively, with 12 bases between them. The CDR3 DNA follows: TGTGCCAGCAGCTTAGATCCTCACCGGAGCTCCTACGAGCAGTACTTC. Protein product: CASSLDPHRSSYEQYF.

This clonotype was seen only a few times. The V gene is TRBV5-1, the J gene TRBJ2-3, with TRBD1 matching over 7 bases. CDR3 length: 15 residues. After removal of 4 bases from V and 4 bases from J, the junction contained 9 bases not matched to a gene. The germline gives CDR1 SGHRS, CDR2 YFSETQ. Here the CDR3 reads CASSPRQGGADTQYF. The CDR3 nucleotides are TGCGCCAGCAGCCCTAGACAGGGTGGAGCAGATACGCAGTATTTT.

With regard to this clonotype: A read error may account for a junction end that differs from germline. The chain joins TRBV6-2 or TRBV6-3 to TRBJ2-2; 9 positions match TRBD1. The germline V gene encodes CDR1 MNHEY and CDR2 SVGEGT. This CDR3 spans 13 amino acids. The CDR3 DNA follows: TGCCTAACGGGACAGGGTGAAACCGGGGAGCTGTTTTTT. It yields the protein CLTGQGETGELFF.

In this sample, this clonotype turned up a few times. The V call is TRBV14, the J call TRBJ1-2; a weak D match, TRBD1 (5 bases). The V and J ends lost 3 bases and 6 bases respectively, with 11 bases between them. Germline CDR1 reads SGHDN; CDR2 reads FVKESK. This CDR3 spans 13 amino acids. Written as DNA, the CDR3 is TGTGCCAGCAGCCAGTGGGGCGGCCATGGCTACACCTTC. It translates to CASSQWGGHGYTF.

This clonotype came up a few times. The rearrangement uses TRBV12-3 or TRBV12-4 and TRBJ2-2; D uncertain. The V end was cut by 5 bases, the J end by 1 base, with 11 bases between. The CDR3 sequence is 15 residues long. The CDR3 DNA follows: TGTGCCAGCAGTCCCAGCCGTAGGAACACCGGGGAGCTGTTTTTT. Residues: CASSPSRRNTGELFF.

The genes are TRBV20-1 and TRBJ2-7, with a weak D call TRBD1 (6 bases). Trimming left V 7 bases short and J 0 bases short, with 10 bases between. Germline loops: CDR1 DFQATT, CDR2 SNEGSKA (reference sequence). This CDR3 is built from 12 residues. CDR3 region: CSVNRASYEQYF. In DNA, the CDR3 is TGCAGTGTAAACAGGGCCTCCTACGAGCAGTACTTC.

The genes are TRBV11-2 and TRBJ2-5; D unresolved. The CDR3 length is 15 residues. V was shortened by 0 bases and J by 1 base, with 9 bases between the two germline ends. Germline assignment: CDR1 SGHAT and CDR2 FQNNGV. CDR3 region: CASSLDRGGQETQYF. The CDR3 DNA follows: TGTGCCAGCAGCTTAGATCGTGGCGGCCAAGAGACCCAGTACTTC.

This chain uses TRBV3-1 with TRBJ2-3; D gene ambiguous. This CDR3 is 17 amino acids long. The germline V and J ends were trimmed by 4 bases and 4 bases, with 21 bases remaining between them. Per the germline V gene, CDR1 is LGHDT and CDR2 is YNNKEL (reference sequence). The CDR3 reads CASSPSVRPVGPDTQYF. The CDR3 nucleotides are TGTGCCAGCAGCCCCTCGGTAAGGCCTGTGGGCCCAGATACGCAGTATTTT.

This clonotype was picked up a small number of times. V and J are TRBV15 and TRBJ2-1; 9 nucleotides align to TRBD2. V dropped 2 bases and J dropped 0; count of bases not matched to a gene: 5. This CDR3 contains 17 residues. CDR1 is LNHNV and CDR2 is YYDKDF in the germline V gene (reference sequence). CDR3 DNA sequence: TGTGCCACCAGCAGAACTCTAGCGGGGAGCTCCTACAATGAGCAGTTCTTC. This translates into CATSRTLAGSSYNEQFF.

This clonotype was counted only a few times. V gene TRBV3-1 combines with J gene TRBJ2-1; either TRBD1 or TRBD2 may supply D (5 bases each). CDR3 size: 18 residues. V was clipped by 3 bases and J by 3 bases, with 21 bases between them. CDR1 and CDR2 (germline): LGHDT, YNNKEL (reference sequence). The CDR3 DNA is TGTGCCAGCAGCCACACGTCCCCGGGACCCCTGGGCTACAATGAGCAGTTCTTC. This translates into CASSHTSPGPLGYNEQFF.

This clonotype occurred a few times. This rearrangement joins TRBV12-3 or TRBV12-4 to TRBJ2-2; 9 positions agree with TRBD2. This CDR3 is built from 14 residues. V trimming: 4 bases; J trimming: 6 bases; junction bases outside the gene matches: 3. The CDR3 region has the DNA TGTGCCAGCAGTTCGCTAGCGGGGTCCGGGGAGCTGTTTTTT. As protein: CASSSLAGSGELFF.

The V and J genes are TRBV5-1 and TRBJ2-7; TRBD1 matches 7 bases. The CDR3 loop spans 14 amino acids. Germline V lookup: CDR1 SGHRS, CDR2 YFSETQ. V was pared by 9 bases and J by 0 bases, with 9 bases of the junction left unmatched. CDR3 nucleotide sequence: TGCGCCACCAGAGAGGGGGCCCTCTCCTACGAGCAGTACTTC. Amino acids: CATREGALSYEQYF.